The 15 T cell receptor beta chains below were found in one sample sequenced in a study of patients and donors after allogeneic stem cell transplantation. TCRdb re-derived calls from the RT-PCR reads in MiXCR, one entry per CDR3 protein. Of about a million distinct CDR3 sequences listed, roughly 18% are singletons. The material sequenced was blood, either unsorted or a sorted T cell fraction (not recorded which). The source is a human donor who was either an allogeneic HSCT recipient or a stem cell or donor lymphocyte infusion donor (not recorded which). It is not recorded whose cells these are; they may come from a transplant donor.

The chain has TRBV11-1 and TRBJ2-7; the match to TRBD2 covers 13 bases. Trimming took 5 bases from V and 8 from J; bases not matched to a gene: 12. This CDR3 is built from 16 residues. Germline assignment: CDR1 SGHAT and CDR2 FQDESV (reference sequence). The CDR3 DNA reads TGTGCCAGCAGCCCCGGACTAGCGGGGGCCTTCGCTCAGCAGTACTTC. It encodes CASSPGLAGAFAQQYF.

This clonotype was counted between two and nine times. This chain joins TRBV7-2 and TRBJ1-2; the D is unclear. Trimming cost V 4 bases and J 2 bases, with 14 bases left between them. This CDR3 is 15 amino acids long. Germline CDR1 reads SGHTA; CDR2 reads FQGNSA. The CDR3 region has the DNA TGTGCCAGCAGCTCTTTGGACCTCGGAAACTATGGCTACACCTTC. This translates into CASSSLDLGNYGYTF.

This clonotype was seen a handful of times. The V and J genes are TRBV5-1 and TRBJ1-1; D is possibly TRBD1 (6 bases). This CDR3 is built from 15 residues. Germline values: CDR1 SGHRS, CDR2 YFSETQ. Trimming left V 0 bases short and J 4 bases short, with 13 bases between. CDR3 nucleotides: TGCGCCAGCAGCTTGGGGGGGGGGCGCGGCACTGAAGCTTTCTTT. It translates to CASSLGGGRGTEAFF.

This clonotype was observed a few times. The chain recombines TRBV11-2 with TRBJ2-7; no definite D call. Germline V CDR1 and CDR2: SGHAT, FQNNGV. The ends were cut back, 5 bases at V and 6 bases at J, with 17 bases in the middle. This CDR3 contains 14 residues. Here the CDR3 reads CASSLDVKYAEQYF. The CDR3, as DNA: TGTGCCAGCAGCCTGGACGTAAAGTATGCCGAGCAGTACTTC.

This clonotype occurred a few times. The V gene is TRBV25-1, the J gene TRBJ1-4; D gene uncertain. From germline, CDR1 is MGHDK and CDR2 SYGVNS. There are 15 residues in the CDR3. Trimming shortened V by 3 bases and J by 0 bases, and 8 bases separated the two germline ends. In DNA form, the CDR3 reads TGTGCCAGCAGTGAGGCGACGGCAACTAATGAAAAACTGTTTTTT. Protein: CASSEATATNEKLFF.

This clonotype was counted between two and nine times. The chain carries TRBV10-3 and TRBJ2-5; the match to TRBD1 covers 7 bases. This CDR3 has 13 residues. Germline assignment: CDR1 ENHRY and CDR2 SYGVKD. V trimming: 4 bases; J trimming: 2 bases; junction bases outside the gene matches: 1. In nucleotides, the CDR3 is TGTGCCATCAGTGTCAGGGGGCAAGAGACCCAGTACTTC. It is translated as CAISVRGQETQYF.

This clonotype was found a few times. This chain uses TRBV5-6 with TRBJ1-1; D remains ambiguous. V shed 0 bases and J shed 2 bases, with 14 bases lying between them. The germline CDR1 and CDR2 sequences are SGHDT and YYEEEE. The CDR3 loop spans 16 amino acids. This CDR3 reads CASSLVPWRTNTEAFF. CDR3 coding DNA: TGTGCCAGCAGCTTGGTCCCGTGGAGGACCAACACTGAAGCTTTCTTT.

The chain carries TRBV20-1 and TRBJ2-3; 7 bases fit TRBD2. Germline values: CDR1 DFQATT, CDR2 SNEGSKA (reference sequence). The V segment lost 6 bases and the J segment 3 bases; nucleotides outside the gene matches: 18. The CDR3 runs to 17 residues. The CDR3 spells CSAPKTPARGLTDTQYF. The CDR3, as DNA: TGCAGTGCCCCCAAAACGCCGGCGCGGGGGTTGACAGATACGCAGTATTTT.

This chain connects TRBV19 to TRBJ1-1; TRBD1 is a possible D gene (5 bases). The CDR3 contains 14 residues. V gave up 1 base and J gave up 4 bases, with 10 bases separating them. Germline loops: CDR1 LNHDA, CDR2 SQIVND (reference sequence). DNA of the CDR3: TGTGCCAGTAGTATAGGGGGACGGGTCACTGAAGCTTTCTTT. Residues: CASSIGGRVTEAFF.

This clonotype was counted only a few times. The chain couples TRBV3-1 to TRBJ2-1, with TRBD1 matching 7 bases. This CDR3 has 15 amino acids. Unmatched junction bases numbered 10, after V lost 5 bases and J lost 6 bases. The germline gives CDR1 LGHDT, CDR2 YNNKEL (reference sequence). The CDR3 loop reads CASSADRGRGNEQFF. In nucleotides, the CDR3 is TGTGCCAGCAGCGCCGATAGGGGGCGAGGCAATGAGCAGTTCTTC.

This clonotype is a singleton in its sample. The J gene is TRBJ1-5, the V gene TRBV7-8; TRBD1 matches at 10 bases. This CDR3 region has 17 residues. CDR1 is SGHVS, CDR2 FQNEAQ, per germline. The V segment lost 5 bases and the J segment 0 bases; nucleotides outside the gene matches: 7. CDR3 amino acids: CASSPGTGVYSNQPQHF. The CDR3 DNA follows: TGTGCCAGCAGCCCGGGGACAGGGGTTTATAGCAATCAGCCCCAGCATTTT.

This clonotype was seen more than once but under ten times. This sequence joins TRBV27 and TRBJ2-2; D call uncertain. This CDR3 has 15 amino acids. CDR1 is MNHEY, CDR2 SMNVEV, per germline (reference sequence). Trimming took 5 bases from V and 6 from J, leaving 16 bases between them. For the CDR3, the DNA is TGTGCCAGCAGTCCGACCAATCTAGGTGCCGGGGAGCTGTTTTTT. This sequence encodes CASSPTNLGAGELFF.

The chain has TRBV20-1 and TRBJ1-1; D might be TRBD1 (6 bases). The germline V and J ends were trimmed by 1 base and 5 bases, with 14 bases remaining between them. The CDR3 runs 14 residues. Germline CDR1 and CDR2: DFQATT and SNEGSKA (reference sequence). The CDR3 here is CSARVGGARTEAFF. The CDR3 DNA reads TGCAGTGCTAGAGTGGGGGGGGCGAGGACTGAAGCTTTCTTT.

This chain links TRBV27 with TRBJ2-7; D call uncertain. CDR3 size: 17 residues. Trimming left V 6 bases short and J 4 bases short, with 25 bases between. Germline V gene lookup returns CDR1 MNHEY and CDR2 SMNVEV (reference sequence). CDR3 sequence reads: CASRPIYLGSSNYEQYF. Written as DNA, the CDR3 is TGTGCCAGCAGACCTATTTACCTGGGCAGCTCGAATTACGAGCAGTACTTC.

V gene TRBV9 combines with J gene TRBJ1-3; D gene unclear. This CDR3 is built from 14 residues. CDR1 SGDLS and CDR2 YYNGEE come from the germline V gene. Between the trimmed V and J ends, which lost 2 bases and 3 bases, there was a span of 9 bases. CDR3 DNA sequence: TGTGCCAGCAGCGTCACAAGATATGGAAACACCATATATTTT. It translates to CASSVTRYGNTIYF.